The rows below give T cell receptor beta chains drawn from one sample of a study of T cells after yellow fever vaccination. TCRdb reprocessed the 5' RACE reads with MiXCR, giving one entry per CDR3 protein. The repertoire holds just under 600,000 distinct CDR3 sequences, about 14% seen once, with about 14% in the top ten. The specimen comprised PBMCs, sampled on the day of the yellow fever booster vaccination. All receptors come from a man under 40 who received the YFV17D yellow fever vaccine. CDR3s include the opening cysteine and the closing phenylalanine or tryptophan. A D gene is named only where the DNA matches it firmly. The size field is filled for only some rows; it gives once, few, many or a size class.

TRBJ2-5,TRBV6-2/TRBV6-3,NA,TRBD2,TGTGCCAGCAGATTAGCAGCGGGGTACCAAGAGACCCAGTACTTC,CASRLAAGYQETQYF
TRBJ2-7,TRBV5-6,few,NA,TGTGCCAGCAGCGACATAAAACAGGGGGGGTCCTACGAGCAGTACTTC,CASSDIKQGGSYEQYF
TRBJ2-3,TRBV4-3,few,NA,TGCGCCAGCAGCCAAGCCCGCTGGGAAGAGAGCGATACGCAGTATTTT,CASSQARWEESDTQYF
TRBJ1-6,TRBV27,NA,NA,TGTGCCAGCAGTCTACAGGGAGCGGATTCACCCCTCCACTTT,CASSLQGADSPLHF
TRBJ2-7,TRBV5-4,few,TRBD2,TGTGCCAGCAGCACTAGCGGGAGTAGCACCTACGAGCAGTACTTC,CASSTSGSSTYEQYF
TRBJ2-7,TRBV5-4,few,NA,TGTGCCAGCAGCATCCTTCGGGACCCTATGGAGCAGTACTTC,CASSILRDPMEQYF
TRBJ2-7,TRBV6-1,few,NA,TGTGCCAGCACCCCTCTTTTTCGGCAGGCCTACGAGCAGTACTTC,CASTPLFRQAYEQYF
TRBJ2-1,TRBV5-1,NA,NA,TGCGCCAGCAGCGTGGCTAGCACGCCCAATGAGCAGTTCTTC,CASSVASTPNEQFF
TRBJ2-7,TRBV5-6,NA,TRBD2,TGTGCCAGCAGCTTTGCCGGGACTAGCGGGATCCACGAGCAGTACTTC,CASSFAGTSGIHEQYF
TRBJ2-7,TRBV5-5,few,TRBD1,TGTGCCAGCAGCGTAGTCGGGACAGGGGTCTACGAGCAGTACTTC,CASSVVGTGVYEQYF
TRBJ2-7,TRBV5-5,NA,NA,TGTGCCAGCAGCTTGGGCGAAGAGGCCAACGAGCAGTACTTC,CASSLGEEANEQYF
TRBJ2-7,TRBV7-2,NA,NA,TGTGCCAGCAGCCCCTTTGTCCTCAGCTCCTACGAGCAGTACTTC,CASSPFVLSSYEQYF
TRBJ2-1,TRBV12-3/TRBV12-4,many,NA,TGTGCCAGCAGTCCTGCTCGGGAGCAGTTCTTC,CASSPAREQFF
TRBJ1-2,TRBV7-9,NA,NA,TGTGCCAGCAGCTCAGAGGTTGGGGGGCATTGGTATGGCTACACCTTC,CASSSEVGGHWYGYTF
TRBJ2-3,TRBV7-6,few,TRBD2,TGTGCCAGCAGCTTAGTTTATCCGGGACTAGGGGCAGATACGCAGTATTTT,CASSLVYPGLGADTQYF
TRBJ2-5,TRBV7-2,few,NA,TGTGCCAGTAGACAGTCGGAGACCCAGTACTTC,CASRQSETQYF
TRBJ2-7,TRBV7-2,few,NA,TGTGCCAGCAGCCCCCTCGGGGAGACGGACGAGCAGTACTTC,CASSPLGETDEQYF
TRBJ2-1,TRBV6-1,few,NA,TGTGCCAGCAGCCTCCGGGACGCCTCCTACAATGAGCAGTTCTTC,CASSLRDASYNEQFF
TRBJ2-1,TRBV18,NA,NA,TGTGCCAGCTCATTGGATCCGAACTCCTACAATGAGCAGTTCTTC,CASSLDPNSYNEQFF
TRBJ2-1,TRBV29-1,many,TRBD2,TGCAGCGGGACTAGCGGGAGACATGGGCAGTTCTTC,CSGTSGRHGQFF
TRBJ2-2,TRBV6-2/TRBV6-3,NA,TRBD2,TGTGCCAGCAGTAAGCGACTAGCGGGGGCCACCGGGGAGCTGTTTTTT,CASSKRLAGATGELFF
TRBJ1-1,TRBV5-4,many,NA,TGTGCCAGCAGCTTGGGACAGGTCGACACTGAAGCTTTCTTT,CASSLGQVDTEAFF
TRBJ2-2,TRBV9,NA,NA,TGTGCCAGCAGGGCTAGCCCGAACACCGGGGAGCTGTTTTTT,CASRASPNTGELFF
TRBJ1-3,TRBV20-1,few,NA,TGCAGTGCTAGAGATCGGAGTAAAGGGGCGATGGCTGGAAACACCATATATTTT,CSARDRSKGAMAGNTIYF
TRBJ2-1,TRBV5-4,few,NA,TGTGCCAGCAGTTTCACGGAGTACAATGAGCAGTTCTTC,CASSFTEYNEQFF
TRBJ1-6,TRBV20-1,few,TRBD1,TGCAGTGCACCACAGGGGACAGATAATTCACCCCTCCACTTT,CSAPQGTDNSPLHF
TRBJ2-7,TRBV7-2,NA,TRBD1,TGTGCCAGCAGCTTACGTGGACAGGTTTACGAGCAGTACTTC,CASSLRGQVYEQYF
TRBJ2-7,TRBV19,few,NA,TGTGCCAGCCCAGAGGAGGGGCTGCGCGGCGAGCAGTACTTC,CASPEEGLRGEQYF
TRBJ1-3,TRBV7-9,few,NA,TGTGCCAGCAGCCGACCTGCGAACACCATATATTTT,CASSRPANTIYF
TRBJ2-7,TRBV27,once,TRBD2,TGTACCAGCACCGGGACTAGCGGGAGTTCCTACGAGCAGTACTTC,CTSTGTSGSSYEQYF
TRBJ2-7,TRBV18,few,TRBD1,TGTGCCAGCTCCCTTGGACAGGGTGGGGCCTACGAGCAGTACTTC,CASSLGQGGAYEQYF
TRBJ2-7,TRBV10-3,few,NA,TGTGCCATCAGTGAGTCCGTGAACTACGAGCAGTACTTC,CAISESVNYEQYF
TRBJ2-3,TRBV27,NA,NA,TGTGCCAGCGGATTATTTACAGATACGCAGTATTTT,CASGLFTDTQYF
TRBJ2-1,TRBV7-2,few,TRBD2,TGTGCCAGCAGCCGACTAGCGGGATTTAATGAGCAGTTCTTC,CASSRLAGFNEQFF
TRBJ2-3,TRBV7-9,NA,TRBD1,TGTGCCAGCAGCTTTCGGACAGGGGCGAACACAGATACGCAGTATTTT,CASSFRTGANTDTQYF
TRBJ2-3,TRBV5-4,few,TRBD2,TGTGCCAGCAGCTTGGAGGGAGGGCGAAATACGCAGTATTTT,CASSLEGGRNTQYF
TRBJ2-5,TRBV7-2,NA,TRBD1,TGTGCCAGCAGCTTCACAGGGGGACAAGAGACCCAGTACTTC,CASSFTGGQETQYF
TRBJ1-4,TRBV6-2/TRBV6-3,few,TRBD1,TGTGCCAGCAGTTACTCGCCAGGGGGCGAAGAAAAACTGTTTTTT,CASSYSPGGEEKLFF
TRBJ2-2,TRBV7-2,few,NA,TGTGCCAGCAGCCTAGGTATCACCGGGGAGCTGTTTTTT,CASSLGITGELFF
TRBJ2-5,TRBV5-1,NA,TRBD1,TGCGCCAGCAGCTTATCGGGACAGGGGGGGGGAGAGACCCAGTACTTC,CASSLSGQGGGETQYF
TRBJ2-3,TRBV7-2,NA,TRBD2,TGTGCCAGCAGCTTAGGGGGACTAGCGGGAGTAGATACGCAGTATTTT,CASSLGGLAGVDTQYF
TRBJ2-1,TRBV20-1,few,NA,TGCAGTGGGGCGGCCCCATCCTACAATGAGCAGTTCTTC,CSGAAPSYNEQFF
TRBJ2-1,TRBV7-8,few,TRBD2,TGTGCCAGCAGCAAAGGACTAGACGGAGAGCAGTTCTTC,CASSKGLDGEQFF
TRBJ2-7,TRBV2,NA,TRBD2,TGTGCCAGCAGGGGACTAGCGGAGGCTCACGAGCAGTACTTC,CASRGLAEAHEQYF
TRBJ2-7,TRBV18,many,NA,TGTGCCAGCTCACCACGCGAGACCGAGCAGTACTTC,CASSPRETEQYF
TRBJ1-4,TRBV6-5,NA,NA,TGTGCCAGCAGGTACCTGACTGTACAAGTTAATGAAAAACTGTTTTTT,CASRYLTVQVNEKLFF
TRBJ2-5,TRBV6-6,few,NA,TGTGCCAGCAGCAACCCAGGGGGGAAGACCCAGTACTTC,CASSNPGGKTQYF
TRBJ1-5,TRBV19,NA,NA,TGTGCCAGTAGTACAGGCCAACCGCCCAATCAGCCCCAGCATTTT,CASSTGQPPNQPQHF
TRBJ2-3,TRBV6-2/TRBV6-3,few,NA,TGTGCCAGCAGTTACGAGGGCGTTTATACGCAGTATTTT,CASSYEGVYTQYF
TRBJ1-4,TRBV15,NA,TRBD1,TGTGCCACCAGCAGAGATGCCCGGACAGGTCTTAATGAAAAACTGTTTTTT,CATSRDARTGLNEKLFF
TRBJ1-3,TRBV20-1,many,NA,TGCAGTGCTAGAGGAGGAGGAGCTGGAAACACCATATATTTT,CSARGGGAGNTIYF
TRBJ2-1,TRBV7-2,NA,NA,TGTGCCAGCAGCTTACTTCCTCACAGGACTCGCCCCTACCAGAAGTTCTTC,CASSLLPHRTRPYQKFF
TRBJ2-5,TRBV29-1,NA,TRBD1,TGCAGCGTCTCGACAGGGGTCGGAGAGACCCAGTACTTC,CSVSTGVGETQYF